This T cell receptor (beta chain) was identified in a study of beta chain features in type 1 diabetes. The whole isolated RNA underwent reverse transcription, so sequencing captured expressed TCRB transcripts. Measured with immunoSEQ multiplex PCR; TCRdb has only the in-frame clones, and not every one. The table shows 250,000 to 350,000 clones, with 12% to 15% occurring only once. The CDR3 extends over 16 amino acids. The germline gives CDR1 MNHNY, CDR2 SVGAGI (reference sequence). Trimming took 0 bases from V and 7 from J, leaving 16 bases between them. The chain links TRBV6-6 to TRBJ2-1; D is unclear. The clonotype was recovered from a man aged 25 to 45 in good health. The sample consisted of central memory CD4+ T cells from blood. The CDR3 coding sequence is TGTGCCAGCAGTTACTCTTTAGTCCGTCTTAAAAATGAGCAGTTCTTC. Residues: CASSYSLVRLKNEQFF.